One sample yielded the 15 T cell receptor beta chains listed below, sequenced in a study of blood T cell repertoires in COVID-19. Produced via immunoSEQ multiplex PCR; TCRdb's table is partial and in-frame only. Among over 300,000 clones listed, about 90% were seen once. Sequencing used peripheral blood. The receptors were gathered from a man aged 40-49 years with acute or convalescent COVID-19.

This clone was seen a few times. The J gene is TRBJ2-3, the V gene TRBV11-3; 8 bases align to TRBD2. V shed 5 bases and J 6 bases; nucleotides not matched to a gene: 4. This CDR3 spans 13 amino acids. The germline V gene encodes CDR1 SGHNT and CDR2 YENEEA. CDR3 sequence (DNA): TGTGCCAGCAGCCGGCGGGGGGTCGATACGCAGTATTTT. It encodes CASSRRGVDTQYF.

The rearrangement joins TRBV19 to TRBJ1-6; possible D gene TRBD1, 6 bases. V dropped 10 bases and J dropped 7 bases, with 17 bases sitting between them. The CDR3 spans 14 residues. Germline V gives CDR1 LNHDA, CDR2 SQIVND (reference sequence). CDR3 DNA: TGTGCCACTAACCCGGGCAGGGGAAATTCACCCCTCCACTTT. It translates to CATNPGRGNSPLHF.

The chain combines TRBV5-1 with TRBJ1-1; D is possibly TRBD1 (5 bases). Looked up from germline, CDR1 is SGHRS and CDR2 is YFSETQ. This CDR3 comprises 15 residues. V was trimmed by 3 bases and J by 4 bases, leaving 16 bases between them. The CDR3 here is CASSWGAGGSTEAFF. CDR3 DNA: TGCGCCAGCAGCTGGGGCGCTGGAGGGTCCACTGAAGCTTTCTTT.

The rearrangement uses TRBV2 and TRBJ2-5, with D maybe TRBD1 (6 bases). The V end lost 7 bases, the J end lost 1 base, and 16 bases lay between the germline ends. This CDR3 region has 15 residues. CDR1 is SNHLY and CDR2 is FYNNEI in the germline V gene. The CDR3, as DNA: TGTGCCAGCACCTGGCCCGGGACATTCCAAGAGACCCAGTACTTC. Translating gives CASTWPGTFQETQYF.

CDR3 loop: CASSLQAGGYNEQFF. Written as DNA, the CDR3 is TGTGCCAGCAGCTTACAAGCGGGAGGGTACAATGAGCAGTTCTTC. The chain couples TRBV7-2 to TRBJ2-1; 10 nucleotides line up with TRBD2. Trimming removed 2 bases from V and 4 bases from J; junction bases left unmatched: 2. Germline CDR1 is SGHTA and CDR2 is FQGNSA. This CDR3 comprises 15 residues.

The chain is built from TRBV5-1 and TRBJ2-5; maybe TRBD2 (5 bases). Trimming removed 0 bases at V and 2 bases at J, with 11 bases between. Germline V gene sequence: CDR1 SGHRS, CDR2 YFSETQ. This CDR3 is 15 amino acids long. The CDR3 DNA follows: TGCGCCAGCAGCTTGGCAATGGGCGGGCAAGAGACCCAGTACTTC. This sequence encodes CASSLAMGGQETQYF.

The chain is built from TRBV5-1 and TRBJ1-4, with D possibly being TRBD1 (6 bases). Germline V gives CDR1 SGHRS, CDR2 YFSETQ. Trimming removed 3 bases at V and 7 bases at J, with 16 bases between. This CDR3 spans 15 amino acids. Here the CDR3 reads CASSSLGGAPEKLFF. Written as DNA, the CDR3 is TGCGCCAGCAGCTCCCTAGGGGGGGCTCCTGAAAAACTGTTTTTT.

The V gene is TRBV2, the J gene TRBJ2-7; no definite D call. The CDR3 length is 13 residues. Trimming stripped 4 bases from V and 7 bases from J, with 14 bases between. Germline V lookup: CDR1 SNHLY, CDR2 FYNNEI. The CDR3 nucleotides are TGTGCCAGCAGTGGTACTCGCCCCGGTGAGCAGTACTTC. Translation: CASSGTRPGEQYF.

The chain joins TRBV6-2 or TRBV6-3 to TRBJ2-7; 9 nucleotides line up with TRBD2. Per the germline V gene, CDR1 is MNHEY and CDR2 is SVGEGT. The CDR3 covers 18 residues. V was pared by 4 bases and J by 0 bases, with 13 bases of the junction left unmatched. The CDR3 sequence: CASSSSSGRSASSYEQYF. CDR3 DNA sequence: TGTGCCAGCAGTTCGTCGAGCGGGAGGTCCGCTAGCTCCTACGAGCAGTACTTC.

This chain links TRBV6-1 with TRBJ2-1, with D perhaps TRBD1 (5 bases). In germline, CDR1 is MNHNS, CDR2 SASEGT. V shed 1 base and J shed 8 bases, with 6 bases lying between them. The CDR3 covers 12 residues. CDR3 in amino acids: CASSEEGHEQFF. The CDR3, as DNA: TGTGCCAGCAGTGAAGAGGGGCATGAGCAGTTCTTC.

The J gene is TRBJ2-3, the V gene TRBV19; a possible D gene is TRBD2 (7 bases). Per the germline V gene, CDR1 is LNHDA and CDR2 is SQIVND (reference sequence). The V end was cut by 4 bases, the J end by 7 bases, with 15 bases between. The CDR3 loop spans 14 amino acids. CDR3 in amino acids: CASSNGGGPYTQYF. The CDR3 DNA reads as TGTGCCAGTAGTAATGGGGGGGGGCCGTATACGCAGTATTTT.

The chain links TRBV7-9 to TRBJ2-7; tentatively, D is TRBD2 (6 bases). The germline gives CDR1 SEHNR, CDR2 FQNEAQ (reference sequence). This CDR3 region has 15 residues. Trimming removed 2 bases from V and 2 bases from J, with 13 bases in between. The CDR3 coding sequence is TGTGCCAGCAGCTTAAGGCGGGGAGTCGCCTACGAGCAGTACTTC. This translates into CASSLRRGVAYEQYF. The whole variable domain, filled in from reference TRBV7-9 and TRBJ2-7, reads DTGVSQNPRHKITKRGQNVTFRCDPISEHNRLYWYRQTLGQGPEFLTYFQNEAQLEKSRLLSDRFSAERPKGSFSTLEIQRTEQGDSAMYLCASSLRRGVAYEQYFGPGTRLTVT.

The chain employs TRBV5-1 and TRBJ2-2, with TRBD1 identical over 8 bases. This CDR3 has 15 amino acids. Germline V gene lookup returns CDR1 SGHRS and CDR2 YFSETQ. J was trimmed by 3 bases and V by 1 base; bases with no gene match: 2. Written as DNA, the CDR3 is TGCGCCAGCAGCTTGTTGGGACAGGACACCGGGGAGCTGTTTTTT. Residues: CASSLLGQDTGELFF.

This clone has only a few counts. The chain recombines TRBV28 with TRBJ1-6, with TRBD1 identical over 7 bases. Trimming removed 2 bases from V and 10 bases from J; junction bases left unmatched: 5. Per germline, CDR1 MDHEN and CDR2 SYDVKM. The CDR3 covers 14 residues. CDR3 nucleotide sequence: TGTGCCAGCAGTTTAGACAGGGCTTGGTCACCCCTCCACTTT. This codes for CASSLDRAWSPLHF.

This clone was counted between two and nine times. This chain connects TRBV5-1 to TRBJ1-1, with 7 bases identical to TRBD1. CDR1 and CDR2 from the germline V gene are SGHRS and YFSETQ. The CDR3 contains 15 residues. V shed 0 bases and J 4 bases; nucleotides not matched to a gene: 6. This chain's CDR3 is CASSLALTGSTEAFF. The CDR3 DNA is TGCGCCAGCAGCTTGGCCCTGACAGGGAGCACTGAAGCTTTCTTT.